A selection of T cell receptor beta chains follows, all from one sample in a study of T-cell memory formation after mild COVID-19. TCRdb fed the 5' RACE reads into MiXCR, producing one record per CDR3 protein. The data contain about 350,000 distinct CDR3 sequences, about an eighth of them singletons. The sample comprised PBMCs or a T cell subset sorted from them (not recorded which). These receptors were obtained from a man younger than 35 who had mild COVID-19 (a few samples of this study predate the infection). Cell type and time point are not known. Each CDR3 is given with its conserved first and last residue. The order of the fields is J gene, D gene, clone size, V gene, CDR3 DNA, CDR3 protein. A D gene is named only where the DNA matches it firmly. Size tells how often a clone was seen (once, few, many) or the class of an expanded clone, and some rows leave it out.

j_call: TRBJ1-4; d_call: -; clone_size: -; v_call: TRBV12-3/TRBV12-4; cdr3_nt: TGTGCCAGCAGTTCAACCGTTAATGAAAAACTGTTTTTT; cdr3_aa: CASSSTVNEKLFF
j_call: TRBJ2-1; d_call: TRBD1; clone_size: few; v_call: TRBV7-8; cdr3_nt: TGTGCCAGCAGCCCGGTCGGGACAGGGAACCACAATGAGCAGTTCTTC; cdr3_aa: CASSPVGTGNHNEQFF
j_call: TRBJ1-1; d_call: TRBD1; clone_size: few; v_call: TRBV29-1; cdr3_nt: TGCAGCTTGGACAGGGGCATCTTGTACACTGAAGCTTTCTTT; cdr3_aa: CSLDRGILYTEAFF
j_call: TRBJ2-7; d_call: TRBD1; clone_size: many; v_call: TRBV12-3/TRBV12-4; cdr3_nt: TGTGCCAGCAGTCGCCAGGGGGACCCCTACGAGCAGTACTTC; cdr3_aa: CASSRQGDPYEQYF
j_call: TRBJ2-5; d_call: TRBD2; clone_size: few; v_call: TRBV7-9; cdr3_nt: TGTGCCAGCAGCTTAGGCCGCGGCGGGGGGGAGACCCAGTACTTC; cdr3_aa: CASSLGRGGGETQYF
j_call: TRBJ1-4; d_call: -; clone_size: -; v_call: TRBV7-2; cdr3_nt: TGTGCCAGCAGCCAAAGGCGGCTCCGAGCTAATGAAAAACTGTTTTTT; cdr3_aa: CASSQRRLRANEKLFF
j_call: TRBJ2-7; d_call: -; clone_size: few; v_call: TRBV12-3/TRBV12-4; cdr3_nt: TGTGCCAGCAGTAGGACAATTGGCTTTGGCGAGCAGTACTTC; cdr3_aa: CASSRTIGFGEQYF
j_call: TRBJ2-3; d_call: -; clone_size: -; v_call: TRBV12-3/TRBV12-4; cdr3_nt: TGTGCCAGCAGTTTAGGGGGACGGAACACAGATACGCAGTATTTT; cdr3_aa: CASSLGGRNTDTQYF
j_call: TRBJ2-7; d_call: TRBD1; clone_size: few; v_call: TRBV12-3/TRBV12-4; cdr3_nt: TGTGCCAGCAGTTACCGACAGGGGTCCGCCGAGCAGTACTTC; cdr3_aa: CASSYRQGSAEQYF
j_call: TRBJ1-2; d_call: -; clone_size: -; v_call: TRBV5-1; cdr3_nt: TGCGCCAGCAGCTTGAAGCAGGGTGACTATGGCTACACCTTC; cdr3_aa: CASSLKQGDYGYTF
j_call: TRBJ2-6; d_call: -; clone_size: -; v_call: TRBV27; cdr3_nt: TGTGCCAGCAGTTCCCGCCCACAGGGTCCGTCTGGGGCCAACGTCCTGACTTTC; cdr3_aa: CASSSRPQGPSGANVLTF
j_call: TRBJ2-3; d_call: -; clone_size: -; v_call: TRBV5-4; cdr3_nt: TGTGCCAGCAGCTTGGCGGCAGGGGAGACAGATACGCAGTATTTT; cdr3_aa: CASSLAAGETDTQYF
j_call: TRBJ1-1; d_call: TRBD1; clone_size: many; v_call: TRBV28; cdr3_nt: TGTGCCAGCAGTTCGACAGGGTGGGGCACTGAAGCTTTCTTT; cdr3_aa: CASSSTGWGTEAFF
j_call: TRBJ2-2; d_call: -; clone_size: few; v_call: TRBV4-3; cdr3_nt: TGCGCCAGCAGCCAAGAGTTATTTAGGGTCAGGGGAACCGGGGAGCTGTTTTTT; cdr3_aa: CASSQELFRVRGTGELFF
j_call: TRBJ1-6; d_call: -; clone_size: many; v_call: TRBV7-2; cdr3_nt: TGTGCCAGCAGCTTAGCAGACAGCTCCTATAATTCACCCCTCCACTTT; cdr3_aa: CASSLADSSYNSPLHF
j_call: TRBJ1-2; d_call: -; clone_size: few; v_call: TRBV18; cdr3_nt: TGTGCCAGCTCACCACCGGAGGGGATCTATGGCTACACCTTC; cdr3_aa: CASSPPEGIYGYTF
j_call: TRBJ2-4; d_call: -; clone_size: -; v_call: TRBV5-1; cdr3_nt: TGCGCCAGCAGCTTGGCCTTCGACAGCGTGGAGTACTTC; cdr3_aa: CASSLAFDSVEYF
j_call: TRBJ1-5; d_call: TRBD1; clone_size: -; v_call: TRBV5-6; cdr3_nt: TGTGCCAGCAGCTTGCGACAGGGGGCGGGTCAGCCCCAGCATTTT; cdr3_aa: CASSLRQGAGQPQHF
j_call: TRBJ2-5; d_call: -; clone_size: -; v_call: TRBV7-7; cdr3_nt: TGTGCCAGCAGCTTACGGGGACCAGAGACCCAGTACTTC; cdr3_aa: CASSLRGPETQYF
j_call: TRBJ2-7; d_call: TRBD1; clone_size: -; v_call: TRBV19; cdr3_nt: TGTGCCAGTAGTACGCCGGGGACAGGGGTAAGGGAGCAGTACTTC; cdr3_aa: CASSTPGTGVREQYF
j_call: TRBJ2-1; d_call: -; clone_size: few; v_call: TRBV10-3; cdr3_nt: TGTGCCATCAGTGAGTCCAGAGCCTACAATGAGCAGTTCTTC; cdr3_aa: CAISESRAYNEQFF
j_call: TRBJ2-4; d_call: -; clone_size: few; v_call: TRBV7-8; cdr3_nt: TGTGCCAGCAGCTTAGTAAGGGCAGCCCTTCCAACCAAAAACATTCAGTACTTC; cdr3_aa: CASSLVRAALPTKNIQYF
j_call: TRBJ1-1; d_call: -; clone_size: -; v_call: TRBV2; cdr3_nt: TGTGCCAGCAGTGTATGGGGGAGGGAGGCTTTCTTT; cdr3_aa: CASSVWGREAFF
j_call: TRBJ1-1; d_call: TRBD1; clone_size: few; v_call: TRBV7-2; cdr3_nt: TGTGCCAGCAGCTTATTCGGAGGCGCAGGGGGATACACTGAAGCTTTCTTT; cdr3_aa: CASSLFGGAGGYTEAFF
j_call: TRBJ2-5; d_call: -; clone_size: -; v_call: TRBV20-1; cdr3_nt: TGCAGTGCTAGAGGTTCTCTGGAGGACCAGTACTTC; cdr3_aa: CSARGSLEDQYF
j_call: TRBJ2-5; d_call: -; clone_size: -; v_call: TRBV4-2; cdr3_nt: TGTGCCAGCAGCCTCGGACTAAGCCAAGAGACCCAGTACTTC; cdr3_aa: CASSLGLSQETQYF
j_call: TRBJ2-7; d_call: TRBD1; clone_size: -; v_call: TRBV27; cdr3_nt: TGTGCCAGCAGTCCACGGACAGGGCTGGAGCAGTACTTC; cdr3_aa: CASSPRTGLEQYF